One sample yielded the 3 T cell receptor beta chains listed below, sequenced in a study of T cells in Graves' hyperthyroidism and ophthalmopathy. Authors of the study amplified TCR beta CDR3 regions from RNA transcripts. HTBI primers were employed in a first-round RT-PCR of the TCR CDR3. Each CDR3 protein gets one entry after TCRdb re-called the multiplex PCR reads with MiXCR. The sample holds about 580,000 distinct CDR3 sequences; 35% to 55% are singletons and the top ten take around 8%. The sequencing sample was made of peripheral blood or thyroid tissue (not recorded which). All receptors derive from a woman aged 18 to 35 with Graves' hyperthyroidism.

V and J are TRBV10-2 and TRBJ1-6, with TRBD1 matching over 9 bases. The CDR3 spans 17 residues. The trim removed 6 bases at V and 10 bases at J, leaving 16 bases unmatched. The germline V gene has CDR1 WSHSY and CDR2 SAAADI. The CDR3 bases are TGCGCCAGCAGCAACTACAGGGGGGGACAGGGTGACTCACCCCTCCACTTT. Residues: CASSNYRGGQGDSPLHF.

This sequence joins TRBV6-2 or TRBV6-3 and TRBJ1-5; D call uncertain. V was clipped by 2 bases and J by 11 bases, with 4 bases between them. The CDR3 contains 10 residues. CDR1 and CDR2 (germline): MNHEY, SVGEGT. The CDR3 sequence: CASSYKAQHF. In DNA form, the CDR3 reads TGTGCCAGCAGTTACAAAGCCCAGCATTTT.

There are many counts of this clonotype. V usage is TRBV7-9 and J usage is TRBJ1-1; tentative D call: TRBD1 (5 bases). This CDR3 comprises 13 residues. Germline CDR1 and CDR2: SEHNR and FQNEAQ (reference sequence). Trimming removed 5 bases at V and 5 bases at J, with 12 bases between. CDR3 nucleotides: TGTGCCAGCAGCAAGGGGATAAGGACTGAAGCTTTCTTT. This gives the protein CASSKGIRTEAFF.